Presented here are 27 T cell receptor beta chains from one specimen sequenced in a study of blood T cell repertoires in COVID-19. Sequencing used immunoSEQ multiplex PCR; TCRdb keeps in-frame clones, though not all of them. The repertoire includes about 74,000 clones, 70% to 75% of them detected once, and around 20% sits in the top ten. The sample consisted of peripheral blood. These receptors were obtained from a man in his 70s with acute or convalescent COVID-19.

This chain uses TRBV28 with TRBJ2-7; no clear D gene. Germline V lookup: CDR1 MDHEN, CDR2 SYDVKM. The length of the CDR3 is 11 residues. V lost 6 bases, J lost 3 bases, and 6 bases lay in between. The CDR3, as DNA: TGTGCCAGCAGAGCCCGCTACGAGCAGTACTTC. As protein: CASRARYEQYF.

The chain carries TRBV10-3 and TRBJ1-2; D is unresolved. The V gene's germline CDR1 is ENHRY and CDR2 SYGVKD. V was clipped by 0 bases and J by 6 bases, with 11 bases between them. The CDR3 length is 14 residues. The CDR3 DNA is TGTGCCATCAGTGAGTCGACGTGGGCCAATGGCTACACCTTC. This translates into CAISESTWANGYTF.

Here the CDR3 DNA reads TGTGCCAGCAGCATCCCACCGGGAGAACTGTTTTTT. Its protein is CASSIPPGELFF. This chain links TRBV7-2 with TRBJ1-4, with D unresolved. V was clipped by 5 bases and J by 12 bases, with 13 bases between them. The CDR3 loop spans 12 amino acids. The germline gives CDR1 SGHTA, CDR2 FQGNSA.

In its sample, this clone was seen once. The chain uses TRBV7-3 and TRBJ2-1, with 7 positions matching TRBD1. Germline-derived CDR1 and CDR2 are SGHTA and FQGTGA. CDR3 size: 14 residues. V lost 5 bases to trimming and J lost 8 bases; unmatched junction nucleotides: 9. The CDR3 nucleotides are TGTGCCAGCAGCCCCCGGCAGGGGGTCTATGAGCAGTTCTTC. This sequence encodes CASSPRQGVYEQFF.

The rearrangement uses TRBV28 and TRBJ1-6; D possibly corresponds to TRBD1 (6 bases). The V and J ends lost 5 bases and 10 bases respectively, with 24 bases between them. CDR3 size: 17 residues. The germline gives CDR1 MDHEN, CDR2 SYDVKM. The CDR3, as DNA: TGTGCCAGCAGTACTACCCCGAAGTATAACAGGGTCTCACCCCTCCACTTT. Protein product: CASSTTPKYNRVSPLHF.

Here the CDR3 reads CASLAHNEQFF. The CDR3 DNA follows: TGTGCCAGCCTAGCCCACAATGAGCAGTTCTTC. The chain links TRBV6-5 to TRBJ2-1, with TRBD2 as a possible D gene (5 bases). Germline lookup yields CDR1 MNHEY and CDR2 SVGAGI. V lost 8 bases and J lost 5, with 7 bases in between. The CDR3 contains 11 residues.

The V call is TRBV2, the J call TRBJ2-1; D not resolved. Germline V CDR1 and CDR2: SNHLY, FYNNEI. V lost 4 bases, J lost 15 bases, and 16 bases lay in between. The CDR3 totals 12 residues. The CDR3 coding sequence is TGTGCCAGCAGTGTTGGCAGTCCTGATTCGTTCTTC. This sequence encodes CASSVGSPDSFF.

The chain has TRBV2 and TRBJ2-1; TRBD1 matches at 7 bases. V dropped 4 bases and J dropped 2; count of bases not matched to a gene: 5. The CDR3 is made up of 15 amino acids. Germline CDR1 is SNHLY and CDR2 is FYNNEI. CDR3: CASSVQGGAYNEQFF. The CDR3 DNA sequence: TGTGCCAGCAGTGTCCAAGGGGGCGCCTACAATGAGCAGTTCTTC.

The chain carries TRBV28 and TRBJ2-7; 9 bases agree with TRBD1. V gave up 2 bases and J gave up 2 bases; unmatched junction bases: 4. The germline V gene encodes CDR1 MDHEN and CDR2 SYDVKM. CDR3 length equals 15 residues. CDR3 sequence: CASSLPGTGTYEQYF. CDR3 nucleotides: TGTGCCAGCAGTTTACCCGGGACAGGGACCTACGAGCAGTACTTC.

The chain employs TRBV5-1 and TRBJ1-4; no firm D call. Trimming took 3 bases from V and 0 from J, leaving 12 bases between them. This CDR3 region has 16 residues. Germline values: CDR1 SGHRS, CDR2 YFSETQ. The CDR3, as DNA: TGCGCCAGCAGCTACAACCGGGATGCAACTAATGAAAAACTGTTTTTT. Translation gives CASSYNRDATNEKLFF.

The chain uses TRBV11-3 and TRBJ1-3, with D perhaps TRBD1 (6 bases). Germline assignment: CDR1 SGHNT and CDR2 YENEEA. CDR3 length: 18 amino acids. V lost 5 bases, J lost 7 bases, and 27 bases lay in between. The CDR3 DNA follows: TGTGCCAGCAGCCTTACCGAGACAGGTCCCGCGCTGTGGAACACCATATATTTT. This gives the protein CASSLTETGPALWNTIYF.

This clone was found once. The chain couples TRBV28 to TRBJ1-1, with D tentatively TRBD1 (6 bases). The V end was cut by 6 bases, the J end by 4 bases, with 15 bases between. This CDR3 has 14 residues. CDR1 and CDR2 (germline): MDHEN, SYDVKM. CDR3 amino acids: CASSRIQGGTEAFF. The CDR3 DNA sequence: TGTGCCAGCAGCCGAATACAGGGCGGCACTGAAGCTTTCTTT.

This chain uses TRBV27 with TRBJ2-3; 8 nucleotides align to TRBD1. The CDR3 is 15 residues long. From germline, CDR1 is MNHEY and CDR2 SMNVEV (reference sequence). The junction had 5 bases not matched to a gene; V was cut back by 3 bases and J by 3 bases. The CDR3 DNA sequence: TGTGCCAGCAGTTTCATGCAGGGGGCGACAGATACGCAGTATTTT. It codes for CASSFMQGATDTQYF.

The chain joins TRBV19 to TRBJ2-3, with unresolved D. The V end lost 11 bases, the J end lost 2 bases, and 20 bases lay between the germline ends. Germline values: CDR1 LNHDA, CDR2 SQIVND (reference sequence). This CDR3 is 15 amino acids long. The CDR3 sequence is CASRRSASLTDTQYF. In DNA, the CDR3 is TGTGCCTCCCGGCGAAGCGCCTCTCTCACAGATACGCAGTATTTT. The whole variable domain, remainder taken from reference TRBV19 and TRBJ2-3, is DGGITQSPKYLFRKEGQNVTLSCEQNLNHDAMYWYRQDPGQGLRLIYYSQIVNDFQKGDIAEGYSVSREKKESFPLTVTSAQKNPTAFYLCASRRSASLTDTQYFGPGTRLTVL.

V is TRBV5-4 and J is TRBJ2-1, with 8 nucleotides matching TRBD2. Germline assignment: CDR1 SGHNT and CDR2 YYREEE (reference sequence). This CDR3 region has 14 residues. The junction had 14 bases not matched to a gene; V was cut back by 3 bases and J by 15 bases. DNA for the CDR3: TGTGCCAGCAGCTCCGCACAGCGGGAGCAAACCGGGTTCTTC. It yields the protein CASSSAQREQTGFF.

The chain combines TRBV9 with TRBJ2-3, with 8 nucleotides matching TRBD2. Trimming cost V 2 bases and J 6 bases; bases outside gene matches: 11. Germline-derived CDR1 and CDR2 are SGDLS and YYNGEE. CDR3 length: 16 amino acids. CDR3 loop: CASSVGLALSEDTQYF. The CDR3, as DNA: TGTGCCAGCAGCGTCGGACTAGCACTGAGCGAGGATACGCAGTATTTT. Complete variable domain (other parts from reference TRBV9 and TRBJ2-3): DSGVTQTPKHLITATGQRVTLRCSPRSGDLSVYWYQQSLDQGLQFLIQYYNGEERAKGNILERFSAQQFPDLHSELNLSSLELGDSALYFCASSVGLALSEDTQYFGPGTRLTVL.

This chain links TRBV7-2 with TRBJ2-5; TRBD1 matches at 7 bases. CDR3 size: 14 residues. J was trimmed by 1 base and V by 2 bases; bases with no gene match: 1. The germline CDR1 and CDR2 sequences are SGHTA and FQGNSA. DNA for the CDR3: TGTGCCAGCAGCTTACGGACAGGCCAAGAGACCCAGTACTTC. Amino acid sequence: CASSLRTGQETQYF.

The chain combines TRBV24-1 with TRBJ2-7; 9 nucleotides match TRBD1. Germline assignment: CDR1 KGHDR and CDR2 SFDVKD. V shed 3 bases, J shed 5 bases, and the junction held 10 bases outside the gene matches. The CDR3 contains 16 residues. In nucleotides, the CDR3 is TGTGCCACCAGTGATAACAGTCCGGGACAGGGTAACGAGCAGTACTTC. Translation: CATSDNSPGQGNEQYF.

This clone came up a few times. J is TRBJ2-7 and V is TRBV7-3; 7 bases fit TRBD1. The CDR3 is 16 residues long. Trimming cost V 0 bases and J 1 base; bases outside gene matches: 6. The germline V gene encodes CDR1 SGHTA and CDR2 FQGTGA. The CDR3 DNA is TGTGCCAGCAGCTTAACAACCGGGACAGAATCCTACGAGCAGTACTTC. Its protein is CASSLTTGTESYEQYF.

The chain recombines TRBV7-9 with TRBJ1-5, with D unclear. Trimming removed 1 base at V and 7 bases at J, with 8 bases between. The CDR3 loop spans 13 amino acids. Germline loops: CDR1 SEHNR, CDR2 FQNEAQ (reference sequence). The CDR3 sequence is CASSLDGKQPQHF. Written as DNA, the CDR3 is TGTGCCAGCAGCTTAGACGGGAAACAGCCCCAGCATTTT.

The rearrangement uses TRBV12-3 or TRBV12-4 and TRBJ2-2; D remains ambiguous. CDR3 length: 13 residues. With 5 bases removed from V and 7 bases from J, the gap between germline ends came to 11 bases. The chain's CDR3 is CASSQQTGGELFF. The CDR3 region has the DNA TGTGCCAGCAGTCAGCAGACGGGCGGGGAGCTGTTTTTT.

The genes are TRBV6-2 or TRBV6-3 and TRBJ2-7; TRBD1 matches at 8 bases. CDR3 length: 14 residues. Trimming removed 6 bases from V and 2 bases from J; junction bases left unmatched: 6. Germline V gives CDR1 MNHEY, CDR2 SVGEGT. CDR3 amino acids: CASRYQDRAYEQYF. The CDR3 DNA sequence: TGTGCCAGCAGATACCAGGACAGGGCCTACGAGCAGTACTTC.

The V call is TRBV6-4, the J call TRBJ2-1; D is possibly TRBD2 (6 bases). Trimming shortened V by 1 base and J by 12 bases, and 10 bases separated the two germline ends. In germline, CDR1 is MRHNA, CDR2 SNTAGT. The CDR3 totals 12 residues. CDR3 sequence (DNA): TGTGCCAGCAGTGACTTGGGGGGTCGGCAGTTCTTC. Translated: CASSDLGGRQFF.

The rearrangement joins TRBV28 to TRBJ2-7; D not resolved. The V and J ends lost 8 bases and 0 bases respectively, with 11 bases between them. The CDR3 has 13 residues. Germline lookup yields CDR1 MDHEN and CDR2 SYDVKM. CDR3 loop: CASERRSSYEQYF. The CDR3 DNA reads TGTGCCAGCGAGAGGCGCAGCTCCTACGAGCAGTACTTC.

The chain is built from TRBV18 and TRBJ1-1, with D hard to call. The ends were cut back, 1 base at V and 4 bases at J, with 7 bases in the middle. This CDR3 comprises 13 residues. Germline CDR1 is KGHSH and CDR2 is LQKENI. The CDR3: CASSPRSTTEAFF. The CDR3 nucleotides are TGTGCCAGCTCACCACGGAGTACCACTGAAGCTTTCTTT.

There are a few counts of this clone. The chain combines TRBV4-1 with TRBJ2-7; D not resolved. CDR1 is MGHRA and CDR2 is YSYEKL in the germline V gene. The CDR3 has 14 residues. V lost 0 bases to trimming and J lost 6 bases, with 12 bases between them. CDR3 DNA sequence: TGCGCCAGCAGCCAAGATGTGAGTAACTTCGAGCAGTACTTC. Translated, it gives CASSQDVSNFEQYF.

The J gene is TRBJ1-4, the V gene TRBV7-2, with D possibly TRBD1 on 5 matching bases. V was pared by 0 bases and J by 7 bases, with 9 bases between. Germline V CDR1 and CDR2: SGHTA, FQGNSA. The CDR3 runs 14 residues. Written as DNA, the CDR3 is TGTGCCAGCAGCTTAGCGGCGGGGGGTGAAAAACTGTTTTTT. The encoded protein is CASSLAAGGEKLFF.